The 29 T cell receptor beta chains below all came from one sample that was sequenced in a study of CD8 T cells in ankylosing spondylitis (dated by TCRdb to the late 2010s). What the study reported, not specific to this receptor: A TCR beta motif made up of several highly homologous amino acid variants appeared to be characteristic of blood from ankylosing spondylitis patients.

Preparation of the library involved 5' RACE. For sequencing, an Illumina HiSeq 2500 was employed. TCRdb reprocessing: public reads trimmed at Q25 with fastp, clones called with MiXCR, in-frame beta chains kept. A single entry per CDR3 protein holds the most common genes and DNA from its merged rows. Within this sample are roughly 700,000 distinct CDR3 sequences, with 15% to 20% of them counted one time only. Of the sample, 15% to 20% falls within the top ten clones. Their antigens are not known. The sequenced material came from blood, either unsorted or a sorted T cell fraction (not recorded which). The source of these receptors is a male donor with ankylosing spondylitis.

This clonotype showed up many times. This chain joins TRBV12-3 or TRBV12-4 and TRBJ1-1; D uncertain. V dropped 5 bases and J dropped 0 bases, with 19 bases sitting between them. The CDR3 is made up of 17 amino acids. The CDR3 spells CASSPLLGKEVNTEAFF. The CDR3 DNA is TGTGCCAGCAGTCCCCTGTTGGGTAAGGAAGTGAACACTGAAGCTTTCTTT.

In this sample, this clonotype turned up a few times. The chain combines TRBV4-3 with TRBJ2-7; possibly TRBD2 for D (6 bases). The CDR3 loop spans 16 amino acids. Looked up from germline, CDR1 is LGHNA and CDR2 is YSLEER. The germline V and J ends were trimmed by 4 bases and 5 bases, with 21 bases remaining between them. This CDR3 reads CASSPDGGESGDEQYF. DNA of the CDR3: TGCGCCAGCAGCCCCGACGGGGGAGAAAGCGGCGACGAGCAGTACTTC.

Concerning this clonotype itself: A read error may account for a junction end that differs from germline. The V call is TRBV12-3 or TRBV12-4, the J call TRBJ1-2, with a weak D call TRBD1 (5 bases). The CDR3 is made up of 18 amino acids. The CDR3 DNA is TGTACCAGCAGCCCTCGTTCGGGACCAACGCCCAATAACTATGGCTACACCTTC. Protein: CTSSPRSGPTPNNYGYTF.

The chain is built from TRBV5-6 and TRBJ2-3; D is ambiguous. The CDR3 runs to 14 residues. Trimming cost V 2 bases and J 14 bases, with 21 bases left between them. CDR1 and CDR2 from the germline V gene are SGHDT and YYEEEE. The CDR3 sequence: CASSFYGSHTTRYF. DNA of the CDR3: TGTGCCAGCAGCTTCTACGGCAGTCACACTACTCGGTATTTT.

In its sample, this clonotype was seen a few times. This rearrangement joins TRBV27 to TRBJ1-1; D unclear. Germline V gives CDR1 MNHEY, CDR2 SMNVEV (reference sequence). CDR3 length: 16 residues. V lost 6 bases and J lost 4, with 21 bases in between. The CDR3 nucleotides are TGTGCCAGCAGCCTCTCTCAGGCGGTATGGGGCACTGAAGCTTTCTTT. Amino acid sequence: CASSLSQAVWGTEAFF.

This chain uses TRBV12-3 or TRBV12-4 with TRBJ1-5; weak D call: TRBD1 (5 bases). The CDR3 covers 19 residues. V shed 1 base and J shed 0 bases, with 19 bases lying between them. DNA for the CDR3: TGTGCCAGCAGTTTAGTGCAGGGAGGGCCTGATTATAGCAATCAGCCCCAGCATTTT. This translates into CASSLVQGGPDYSNQPQHF.

This chain's CDR3 is CASSQLTGGSYEQYF. In DNA form, the CDR3 reads TGCGCCAGCAGCCAACTGACTGGGGGATCCTACGAGCAGTACTTC. V gene TRBV4-1 combines with J gene TRBJ2-7; D is tentatively TRBD1 or TRBD2 (5 bases each). Germline values: CDR1 MGHRA, CDR2 YSYEKL. Trimming took 2 bases from V and 1 from J, leaving 12 bases between them. The CDR3 extends over 15 amino acids.

This clonotype came up many times. V usage is TRBV12-3 or TRBV12-4 and J usage is TRBJ1-5; D uncertain. Trimming removed 7 bases from V and 4 bases from J, with 11 bases in between. This CDR3 is 13 amino acids long. CDR3 coding DNA: TGTGCCAGCAATACCAGAGGGAATCAGCCCCAGCATTTT. As protein: CASNTRGNQPQHF.

The V and J genes are TRBV15 and TRBJ1-2; 11 bases align to TRBD1. Germline values: CDR1 LNHNV, CDR2 YYDKDF (reference sequence). V trimming: 5 bases; J trimming: 4 bases; junction bases outside the gene matches: 0. The CDR3 length is 13 residues. In nucleotides, the CDR3 is TGTGCCACCAGCGGACAGGGGGCCTATGGCTACACCTTC. As protein: CATSGQGAYGYTF.

The gene calls are TRBV5-6 and TRBJ1-6; possible D gene TRBD1, 5 bases. In germline, CDR1 is SGHDT, CDR2 YYEEEE. V was shortened by 4 bases and J by 10 bases, with 12 bases between the two germline ends. CDR3 size: 13 residues. The CDR3 DNA follows: TGTGCCAGCAGCCCAGGGTTCTCATCACCCCTCCACTTT. This translates into CASSPGFSSPLHF.

With regard to this clonotype: Germline is not matched at one junction end, which may reflect a read error. The chain combines TRBV10-3 with TRBJ2-1; D call uncertain. This CDR3 spans 11 amino acids. The germline CDR1 and CDR2 sequences are ENHRY and SYGVKD. The CDR3 DNA reads as TGTGCCATCAGTGATTCAGTAAACACTCTCTTC. Its translation is CAISDSVNTLF.

In this sample, this clonotype turned up a few times. V is TRBV5-5 and J is TRBJ1-2, with D maybe TRBD1 (5 bases). The V end lost 4 bases, the J end lost 4 bases, and 14 bases lay between the germline ends. The CDR3 loop spans 14 amino acids. From germline, CDR1 is SGHKS and CDR2 YYEKEE (reference sequence). As DNA, the CDR3 is TGTGCCAGCAGCACGACAGTGATAGTCTATGGCTACACCTTC. Protein sequence: CASSTTVIVYGYTF.

The chain employs TRBV2 and TRBJ2-7; 10 bases fit TRBD1. Germline lookup yields CDR1 SNHLY and CDR2 FYNNEI. This CDR3 has 17 amino acids. V lost 7 bases to trimming and J lost 7 bases; unmatched junction nucleotides: 19. The CDR3 region has the DNA TGTGCCAGCAAAGGGACAGGGGTTACAACCCCCTACGGGGAGCAGTACTTC. Protein sequence: CASKGTGVTTPYGEQYF.

The chain employs TRBV7-3 and TRBJ1-1, with D tentatively TRBD1 (5 bases). The germline CDR1 and CDR2 sequences are SGHTA and FQGTGA. V was cut by 5 bases and J by 2 bases, with 18 bases left in between. This CDR3 is built from 16 residues. CDR3 DNA: TGTGCCAGCAGCCTGGGCACGGCAGGGCCAAACACTGAAGCTTTCTTT. It is translated as CASSLGTAGPNTEAFF.

A few counts support this clonotype. The chain recombines TRBV28 with TRBJ2-5, with a weak D call TRBD1 (6 bases). The CDR3 runs 15 residues. CDR1 and CDR2 (germline): MDHEN, SYDVKM. The germline V and J ends were trimmed by 3 bases and 1 base, with 12 bases remaining between them. CDR3 amino acids: CASSFDRGIQETQYF. CDR3 bases: TGTGCCAGCAGTTTTGATAGGGGGATCCAAGAGACCCAGTACTTC.

This chain links TRBV6-1 with TRBJ2-2; D perhaps matches TRBD2 (6 bases). Trimming took 5 bases from V and 3 from J, leaving 13 bases between them. Germline V CDR1 and CDR2: MNHNS, SASEGT. The CDR3 is made up of 15 amino acids. CDR3 sequence (DNA): TGTGCCAGCAGTCCGACTAGTGGTCACACCGGGGAGCTGTTTTTT. Amino acid sequence: CASSPTSGHTGELFF.

This clonotype was detected a few times. The chain couples TRBV7-9 to TRBJ1-4, with D perhaps TRBD1 (5 bases). Germline CDR1 reads SEHNR; CDR2 reads FQNEAQ (reference sequence). This CDR3 region has 16 residues. The V end lost 4 bases, the J end lost 4 bases, and 16 bases lay between the germline ends. CDR3 bases: TGTGCCAGCAGCTCCCTTCTCGACAGCCTTAATGAAAAACTGTTTTTT. It encodes CASSSLLDSLNEKLFF.

This clonotype was seen at least ten times. The chain is built from TRBV29-1 and TRBJ1-1, with D tentatively TRBD1 (5 bases). CDR1 and CDR2 (germline): SQVTM, ANQGSEA. V was pared by 0 bases and J by 6 bases, with 11 bases between. CDR3 length: 13 amino acids. The CDR3 DNA reads TGCAGCGTTGAAGAGGATCAGGGTTCTGAAGCTTTCTTT. Amino acid sequence: CSVEEDQGSEAFF.

The rearrangement uses TRBV15 and TRBJ2-2; the match to TRBD2 covers 7 bases. With V trimmed by 5 bases and J by 1 base, 4 bases remained unmatched. CDR1 is LNHNV and CDR2 is YYDKDF in the germline V gene (reference sequence). This CDR3 spans 15 amino acids. In nucleotides, the CDR3 is TGTGCCACCAGCTTAGGACTAGTGAACACCGGGGAGCTGTTTTTT. Translated, it gives CATSLGLVNTGELFF.

The sample holds a few counts of this clonotype. This chain connects TRBV12-3 or TRBV12-4 to TRBJ2-1; 8 bases match TRBD1. J gave up 12 bases and V 5 bases, and 9 bases lay outside the gene matches. The CDR3 has 13 amino acids. CDR3 in DNA: TGTGCCAGCAGTGAAACAGCACAGGGGGGGCAGTTCTTC. Residues: CASSETAQGGQFF.

The chain is built from TRBV18 and TRBJ2-7, with TRBD2 identical over 15 bases. This CDR3 spans 16 amino acids. In germline, CDR1 is KGHSH, CDR2 LQKENI. The trim removed 2 bases at V and 4 bases at J, leaving 3 bases unmatched. CDR3: CASSPTGTSGRYEQYF. DNA of the CDR3: TGTGCCAGCTCACCAACCGGGACTAGCGGGAGGTACGAGCAGTACTTC.

In the case of this clonotype: Lacking the conserved final phenylalanine or tryptophan, this CDR3 likely reflects a read error. It is unclear where the CDR3 begins or ends on the DNA, so no DNA is shown, and the CDR3 is as TCRdb lists it. CDR3 amino acids: CASSSGAVGQMLKL. The chain has TRBV11-2 and TRBJ2-7; TRBD1 is the table's D call, not checked against the DNA. CDR1 and CDR2 from the germline V gene are SGHAT and FQNNGV. The CDR3 totals 14 residues, both ends included.

This clonotype occurred a few times. The rearrangement links TRBV20-1 to TRBJ2-7; D possibly corresponds to TRBD2 (5 bases). Germline CDR1 reads DFQATT; CDR2 reads SNEGSKA (reference sequence). The germline V and J ends were trimmed by 0 bases and 5 bases, with 11 bases remaining between them. The CDR3 consists of 13 residues. The CDR3 region has the DNA TGCAGTGCTAGAGATCCGGGGAGCCACGAGCAGTACTTC. It translates to CSARDPGSHEQYF.

The rearrangement links TRBV7-9 to TRBJ2-5; 7 bases align to TRBD1. The CDR3 is 15 amino acids. In germline, CDR1 is SEHNR, CDR2 FQNEAQ (reference sequence). V was clipped by 4 bases and J by 2 bases; unmatched bases: 7. The CDR3 nucleotides read TGTGCCAGCAGCTCCCGGACAGGAGTACAAGAGACCCAGTACTTC. Amino acids: CASSSRTGVQETQYF.

The chain links TRBV7-9 to TRBJ2-1; 8 nucleotides line up with TRBD2. With V trimmed by 5 bases and J by 2 bases, 8 bases remained unmatched. CDR1 is SEHNR, CDR2 FQNEAQ, per germline (reference sequence). The CDR3 runs to 16 residues. CDR3 region: CASSPWRGRTYNEQFF. Here the CDR3 DNA reads TGTGCCAGCAGCCCCTGGCGCGGGAGGACCTACAATGAGCAGTTCTTC. The whole variable domain, remainder taken from reference TRBV7-9 and TRBJ2-1, is DTGVSQNPRHKITKRGQNVTFRCDPISEHNRLYWYRQTLGQGPEFLTYFQNEAQLEKSRLLSDRFSAERPKGSFSTLEIQRTEQGDSAMYLCASSPWRGRTYNEQFFGPGTRLTVL.

The V call is TRBV5-1, the J call TRBJ1-4; no clear D. Germline assignment: CDR1 SGHRS and CDR2 YFSETQ. The V gene lost 3 bases and the J gene lost 2 bases, with 14 bases spanning the gap. The CDR3 contains 16 residues. The CDR3 DNA sequence: TGCGCCAGCAGCTCCGGGGAGAGGGCGACTAATGAAAAACTGTTTTTT. It yields the protein CASSSGERATNEKLFF.

In DNA form, the CDR3 reads TGTGCCAGCAGGGGCAAGGCCGAGCAGTACTTC. Amino acids: CASRGKAEQYF. The gene calls are TRBV6-5 and TRBJ2-7; D remains ambiguous. The CDR3 contains 11 residues. Germline CDR1 reads MNHEY; CDR2 reads SVGAGI. V shed 6 bases and J shed 6 bases, with 9 bases lying between them.

The rearrangement links TRBV6-5 to TRBJ1-3; no firm D call. Germline V gene sequence: CDR1 MNHEY, CDR2 SVGAGI. The CDR3 runs to 14 residues. V lost 1 base to trimming and J lost 0 bases, with 4 bases between them. The CDR3 region has the DNA TGTGCCAGCAGTTACTTCGGCTCTGGAAACACCATATATTTT. Residues: CASSYFGSGNTIYF.

J is TRBJ1-4 and V is TRBV4-1; D may be TRBD1 (5 bases). Germline V CDR1 and CDR2: MGHRA, YSYEKL. The CDR3 is 16 residues long. V lost 4 bases, J lost 8 bases, and 20 bases lay in between. CDR3 DNA sequence: TGCGCCAGCAGCCCCGGGTTGAGGGGCGCGGAGGAAAAACTGTTTTTT. The encoded protein is CASSPGLRGAEEKLFF.